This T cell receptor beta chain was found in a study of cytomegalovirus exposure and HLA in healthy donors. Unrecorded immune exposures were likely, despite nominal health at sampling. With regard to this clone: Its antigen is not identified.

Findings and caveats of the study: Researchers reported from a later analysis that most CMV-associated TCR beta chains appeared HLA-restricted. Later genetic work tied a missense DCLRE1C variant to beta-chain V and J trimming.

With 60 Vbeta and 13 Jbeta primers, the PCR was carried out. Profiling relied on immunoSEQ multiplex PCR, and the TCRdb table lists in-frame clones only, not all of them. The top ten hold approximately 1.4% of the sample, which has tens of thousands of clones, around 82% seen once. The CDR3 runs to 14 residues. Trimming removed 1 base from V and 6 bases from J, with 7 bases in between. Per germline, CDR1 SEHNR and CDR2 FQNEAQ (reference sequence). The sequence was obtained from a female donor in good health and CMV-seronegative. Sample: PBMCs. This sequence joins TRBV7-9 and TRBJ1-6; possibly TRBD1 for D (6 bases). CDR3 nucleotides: TGTGCCAGCAGCTTAGGAGGGGGTAATTCACCCCTCCACTTT. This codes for CASSLGGGNSPLHF.